The clone carrying this TCR beta chain came up a few times. Germline V gene lookup returns CDR1 MNHEY and CDR2 SVGEGT. This CDR3 region has 16 residues. V lost 6 bases to trimming and J lost 4 bases, with 21 bases between them. This specimen comes from a study of T-cell memory formation after mild COVID-19. TCRdb redid the calling of the 5' RACE reads with MiXCR, one entry per CDR3 protein. The repertoire holds about 320,000 distinct CDR3 sequences, with 14% as singletons. The rearrangement uses TRBV6-2 or TRBV6-3 and TRBJ1-1; no reliable D call. The receptor was derived from a man aged 18 to 35 who had mild COVID-19 (a few samples of this study predate the infection). Cell type and time point are not known. Sequenced input: PBMCs or a T cell subset sorted from them (not recorded which). CDR3 residues: CASRLDTAPHGTEAFF. CDR3 DNA: TGTGCCAGCAGACTCGACACGGCACCCCACGGCACTGAAGCTTTCTTT.